A single sample gave rise to the 7 T cell receptor beta chains below, sequenced in a study of shared clonotypes between healthy human individuals. Libraries were prepared by immunoSEQ multiplex PCR; TCRdb keeps only in-frame clonotypes and omits some of them. The data contain approximately 470,000 clones, 81% of them singletons. The sample comprised PBMCs. The receptors come from a woman in her thirties or forties in good health. Some clones in this sample may be carry-over from other donors' samples.

In regard to this clone: One base separates it from a far larger clone, so it is likely a read error. This specimen includes other DNA sequences encoding the same CDR3. The chain links TRBV25-1 to TRBJ2-5; TRBD2 might be the D (5 bases). This CDR3 is 13 amino acids long. Germline CDR1 MGHDK, CDR2 SYGVNS. The CDR3 nucleotides are TGTGCCAGCAGTGGGCGCGGGCTTGAGACACAGTACTTC. Amino acid sequence: CASSGRGLETQYF.

This rearrangement joins TRBV28 to TRBJ2-3; 14 nucleotides match TRBD2. V shed 6 bases and J 5 bases; nucleotides not matched to a gene: 7. This CDR3 comprises 16 residues. The germline V gene has CDR1 MDHEN and CDR2 SYDVKM. The CDR3 spells CASRPGLAGGKDTQYF. DNA of the CDR3: TGTGCCAGCAGGCCCGGACTAGCGGGAGGTAAAGATACGCAGTATTTT.

The chain links TRBV4-3 to TRBJ2-3; 9 bases map to TRBD2. This CDR3 has 17 amino acids. The V segment lost 4 bases and the J segment 2 bases; nucleotides outside the gene matches: 10. The germline V gene has CDR1 LGHNA and CDR2 YSLEER. This CDR3 reads CASSRGLAGRTTDTQYF. In DNA, the CDR3 is TGCGCCAGCAGCCGGGGTCTAGCGGGGAGGACCACAGATACGCAGTATTTT.

V gene TRBV28 combines with J gene TRBJ2-2, with D tentatively TRBD2 (6 bases). Trimming cost V 6 bases and J 3 bases, with 17 bases left between them. The length of the CDR3 is 16 residues. The germline CDR1 and CDR2 sequences are MDHEN and SYDVKM. CDR3 loop: CASRRTEGGYTGELFF. The CDR3, as DNA: TGTGCCAGCAGAAGGACGGAGGGAGGCTACACCGGGGAGCTGTTTTTT.

The V call is TRBV5-8, the J call TRBJ1-3, with D uncertain. From germline, CDR1 is SGHTS and CDR2 YDEGEE. The CDR3 runs to 17 residues. Deletions cut 3 bases from V and 4 bases from J, with 20 bases between. DNA of the CDR3: TGTGCCAGCAGCTACCCGAGTTTTTGGGTCTTCGGAAACACCATATATTTT. This translates into CASSYPSFWVFGNTIYF.

Worth noting for this clone: A far larger clone lies a single base away; this is likely a read error. The same CDR3 is also encoded by other DNA sequences in this sample. This chain links TRBV28 with TRBJ1-5; D is perhaps TRBD1 (5 bases). In germline, CDR1 is MDHEN, CDR2 SYDVKM. CDR3 size: 16 residues. The CDR3 nucleotides read TGTGCTAGCAGTTATGTTGGGGGATATAGCAATCAGCCCCAGCATTTT. Its protein product is CASSYVGGYSNQPQHF.

This clone was seen many times. This chain joins TRBV7-2 and TRBJ2-7; tentative D call: TRBD1 (5 bases). Between the trimmed V and J ends, which lost 3 bases and 3 bases, there was a span of 12 bases. The CDR3 has 14 residues. Germline values: CDR1 SGHTA, CDR2 FQGNSA. The CDR3 region is CASSFGRQGYEQYF. CDR3 DNA sequence: TGTGCCAGCAGCTTTGGTAGGCAGGGCTACGAGCAGTACTTC. Looking up the rest from reference TRBV7-2 and TRBJ2-7 gives the full variable domain: GAGVSQSPSNKVTEKGKDVELRCDPISGHTALYWYRQSLGQGLEFLIYFQGNSAPDKSGLPSDRFSAERTGGSVSTLTIQRTQQEDSAVYLCASSFGRQGYEQYFGPGTRLTVT.